This paragraph covers one T cell receptor beta chain sequence. Antigen unknown. The validation cohort, a group of under 150 subjects, included the donors and was separate from the roughly 670-subject first cohort. The CDR3 extends over 12 amino acids. From germline, CDR1 is MNHEY and CDR2 SVGAGI. The V end lost 2 bases, the J end lost 10 bases, and 11 bases lay between the germline ends. The source of the sample is a study of cytomegalovirus exposure and HLA in healthy donors. Findings of the study overall: Most TCR sequences were uncommon, yet certain public TCRs appeared in many donors. Researchers reported that a few CMV-associated chains were confirmed in vitro as CMV antigen-specific.

Profiling relied on immunoSEQ multiplex PCR, and the TCRdb table lists in-frame clones only, not all of them. This sample yields about 170,000 clones, of which approximately 87% are seen a single time; 1.4% belongs to the top ten. The V and J genes are TRBV6-5 and TRBJ2-5; no firm D call. The source material was PBMCs. The sequence was obtained from a woman aged 25 to 45 in good health and CMV-seronegative. Here the CDR3 DNA reads TGTGCCAGCAGTTACCCGCGAGAGGTCCAGTACTTC. It codes for CASSYPREVQYF.